This TCR beta chain was sequenced in a study of early T cells in non-severe SARS-CoV-2 infection. Turning to the study itself: Chains were unpaired, as sequencing was done on bulk RNA from unsorted whole blood. The study, taken as a whole, reports: The matching step, a VDJdb search, favored anti-spike CD8 responses and missed private and CD4 specificities.

This CDR3 comprises 17 residues. Germline loops: CDR1 DFQATT, CDR2 SNEGSKA (reference sequence). Losses at the gene ends were 6 bases for V and 2 bases for J; bases not matched to a gene: 16. Molecules of cDNA were individually given unique molecular identifiers that were attached to them. TCRdb independently ran MiXCR on the 5' RACE reads; one entry per CDR3 protein. The data hold around 70,000 distinct CDR3 sequences, with 9% to 15% observed a single time. This clonotype was counted many times. The antigen is unknown. The source material was whole blood. This TCR was recovered from an adult who was a healthcare worker with PCR-confirmed SARS-CoV-2 infection or an uninfected control (not recorded which). This chain links TRBV20-1 with TRBJ2-7, with 10 bases fitting TRBD2. The CDR3 is CSAPGTSVSRAPYEQYF. CDR3 sequence (DNA): TGCAGTGCCCCCGGGACTAGCGTCTCGCGCGCTCCCTACGAGCAGTACTTC.